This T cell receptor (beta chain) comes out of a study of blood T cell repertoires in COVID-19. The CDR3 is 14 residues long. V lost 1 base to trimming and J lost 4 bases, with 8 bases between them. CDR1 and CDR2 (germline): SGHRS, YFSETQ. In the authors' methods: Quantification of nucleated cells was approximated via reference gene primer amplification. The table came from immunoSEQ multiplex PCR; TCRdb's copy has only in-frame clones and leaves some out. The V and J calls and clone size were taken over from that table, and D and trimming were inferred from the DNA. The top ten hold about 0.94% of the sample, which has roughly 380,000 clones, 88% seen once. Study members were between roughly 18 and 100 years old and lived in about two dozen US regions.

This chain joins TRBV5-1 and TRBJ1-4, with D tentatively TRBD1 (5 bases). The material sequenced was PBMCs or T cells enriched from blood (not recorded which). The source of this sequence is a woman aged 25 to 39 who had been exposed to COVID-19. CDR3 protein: CASSLLGDNEKLFF. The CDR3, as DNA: TGCGCCAGCAGCTTGTTAGGGGATAATGAAAAACTGTTTTTT.